Presented here are 9 T cell receptor beta chains from one specimen sequenced in a study of CD8+ T cells in alopecia areata. Sequencing used cDNA as its template, made by extracting RNA and reverse transcribing it. Assay used: immunoSEQ multiplex PCR; TCRdb lists only in-frame clones, some missing. The repertoire holds under 75,000 clones, 45% to 55% seen once, with approximately 17% in the top ten. Sequenced material: CD8+ T cells sorted from blood, taken at week 0. The receptors here all came from a human donor with alopecia areata.

The chain couples TRBV4-1 to TRBJ2-7; possibly TRBD1 for D (7 bases). Per germline, CDR1 MGHRA and CDR2 YSYEKL. V was cut by 4 bases and J by 2 bases, with 15 bases left in between. CDR3 length: 15 amino acids. CDR3 nucleotide sequence: TGCGCCAGCAGCCCCTTCCAGGGGGGTACCTACGAGCAGTACTTC. This codes for CASSPFQGGTYEQYF.

In its sample, this clone was seen a few times. A far bigger clonotype differs at one base, so this is likely a read error. At the DNA level, this CDR3 is encoded by other sequences in the same sample as well. V usage is TRBV5-1 and J usage is TRBJ2-7; TRBD2 might be the D (5 bases). CDR3 length equals 16 residues. V gave up 0 bases and J gave up 4 bases, with 17 bases separating them. Germline CDR1 SGHRS, CDR2 YFSETQ. CDR3 sequence reads: CASSLGVGEEAYEQYF. CDR3 bases: TGCGCCAGCAGCTTGGGCGTGGGAGAGGAGGCTTACGAGCAGTACTTC. The variable domain in full, completed from reference TRBV5-1 and TRBJ2-7, reads KAGVTQTPRYLIKTRGQQVTLSCSPISGHRSVSWYQQTPGQGLQFLFEYFSETQRNKGNFPGRFSGRQFSNSRSEMNVSTLELGDSALYLCASSLGVGEEAYEQYFGPGTRLTVT.

The V gene is TRBV2, the J gene TRBJ2-7, with D perhaps TRBD1 or TRBD2 (5 bases each). The CDR3 extends over 15 amino acids. V was shortened by 5 bases and J by 2 bases, with 16 bases between the two germline ends. The germline CDR1 and CDR2 sequences are SNHLY and FYNNEI. CDR3: CASSFSGTATYEQYF. Here the CDR3 DNA reads TGTGCCAGCAGTTTCTCCGGGACGGCCACCTACGAGCAGTACTTC.

The chain uses TRBV6-5 and TRBJ2-3; 9 bases align to TRBD1. The trim removed 6 bases at V and 4 bases at J, leaving 5 bases unmatched. CDR3 length equals 14 residues. Germline CDR1 is MNHEY and CDR2 is SVGAGI. This CDR3 reads CASSGQGPSDTQYF. The CDR3 nucleotides read TGTGCCAGCAGCGGACAGGGGCCCTCAGATACGCAGTATTTT.

This clone was observed a handful of times. The J gene is TRBJ2-7, the V gene TRBV2, with D unclear. Looked up from germline, CDR1 is SNHLY and CDR2 is FYNNEI. This CDR3 is 14 amino acids long. V lost 3 bases and J 0 bases, leaving 9 bases between the germline ends. The CDR3 loop is CASSDFSSSYEQYF. The CDR3 nucleotides are TGTGCCAGCAGTGATTTCTCCTCCTCCTACGAGCAGTACTTC. Combining the CDR3 with reference TRBV2 and TRBJ2-7 gives the whole variable domain EPEVTQTPSHQVTQMGQEVILRCVPISNHLYFYWYRQILGQKVEFLVSFYNNEISEKSEIFDDQFSVERPDGSNFTLKIRSTKLEDSAMYFCASSDFSSSYEQYFGPGTRLTVT.

This clone turned up a few times. The chain combines TRBV21-1 with TRBJ1-1. TRBV21-1 is designated a pseudogene. The CDR3 sequence is 13 residues long. The CDR3 sequence: CASNPIRSTEAFF. CDR3 nucleotides: TGTGCCAGCAACCCCATACGATCCACTGAAGCTTTCTTT.

The chain links TRBV6-5 to TRBJ2-7; 9 nucleotides match TRBD2. Germline lookup yields CDR1 MNHEY and CDR2 SVGAGI. The CDR3 extends over 14 amino acids. Losses at the gene ends were 5 bases for V and 7 bases for J; bases not matched to a gene: 9. CDR3 DNA: TGTGCCAGCAGTACTAGCGGGCCGGCTGGGGAGCAGTACTTC. As protein: CASSTSGPAGEQYF.

The CDR3 is CASKEWGGANYGYTF. The CDR3 nucleotides are TGTGCCAGCAAGGAGTGGGGGGGAGCTAACTATGGCTACACCTTC. The chain combines TRBV27 with TRBJ1-2; D perhaps matches TRBD1 (5 bases). V was cut by 7 bases and J by 0 bases, with 15 bases left in between. Germline values: CDR1 MNHEY, CDR2 SMNVEV (reference sequence). The CDR3 has 15 amino acids.

V usage is TRBV6-1 and J usage is TRBJ2-1; D is ambiguous. This CDR3 has 12 residues. Deletions cut 6 bases from V and 9 bases from J, with 12 bases between. Germline values: CDR1 MNHNS, CDR2 SASEGT. The CDR3 spells CASSDGRGEQFF. As DNA, the CDR3 is TGTGCCAGCAGCGACGGTCGTGGTGAGCAGTTCTTC.